The 2 T cell receptor beta chains in this list originate from one sample, sequenced in a study of vaccination and CD4 T cells after COVID-19. Their specific antigens are unknown. Cultured CD4+ T cell DNA was sequenced using the Oncomine TCR Beta short-read assay. TCRdb itself ran the PCR reads through MiXCR, one entry per CDR3 protein. The sample holds approximately 16,000 distinct CDR3 sequences, less than 70% seen once. Described treatment: roughly 10-day PBMC culture with coronavirus spike peptide pools or control peptides (ViraFEST assay). The sample consisted of CD4+ T cells from blood, cultured in vitro, taken before SARS-CoV-2 vaccination. Every receptor here comes from a human donor who had recovered from COVID-19.

This chain connects TRBV6-1 to TRBJ1-1, with a tentative D call TRBD1 (5 bases). The V end was cut by 7 bases, the J end by 1 base, with 13 bases between. The CDR3 extends over 14 amino acids. The germline V gene encodes CDR1 MNHNS and CDR2 SASEGT. The CDR3 sequence is CASISPGGNTEAFF. The CDR3, as DNA: TGTGCCAGCATCTCACCGGGGGGGAACACTGAAGCTTTCTTT.

The rearrangement uses TRBV12-3 or TRBV12-4 and TRBJ2-7, with D possibly matching TRBD2 (6 bases). V shed 6 bases and J shed 2 bases, with 17 bases lying between them. This CDR3 spans 15 amino acids. The CDR3 loop reads CASSPTRGIAYEQYF. The CDR3 DNA follows: TGTGCCAGCAGCCCGACTCGGGGGATAGCCTACGAGCAGTACTTC.